This TCR beta chain derives from a study of neoadjuvant nivolumab and ipilimumab in lung cancer. Findings and caveats of the study: Pathologic regression was not significantly tied to TCR clonality. Blood richness before therapy tracked richness in tumors resected after neoadjuvant therapy. From pretherapy to surgery, tumor richness and clonality rose with dual therapy.

Repertoires were generated with immunoSEQ multiplex PCR, while TCRdb's copy carries only in-frame clones and drops some. The repertoire includes more than 8,500 clones, around 77% of them detected once, and roughly 8% sits in the top ten. Notes on this clone: Its antigen remains unidentified.

The CDR3 length is 13 residues. Trimming shortened V by 5 bases and J by 6 bases, and 13 bases separated the two germline ends. Germline CDR1 reads SGHAT; CDR2 reads FQNNGV. Sequencing used tumor tissue, obtained after neoadjuvant nivolumab, alone or with ipilimumab, at or shortly before surgery. The V gene is TRBV11-2, the J gene TRBJ1-1; no definite D call. This sequence was found in an adult with non-small cell lung cancer. Some clones in this sample may be carry-over from other donors' samples. The CDR3 DNA reads as TGTGCCAGCAGCCCCACCGGGGTGGCTGAAGCTTTCTTT. It codes for CASSPTGVAEAFF.